The rows below give T cell receptor beta chains drawn from one sample of a study of lymphopenia after photon versus proton radiotherapy. The repertoire was sequenced with immunoSEQ multiplex PCR; TCRdb's copy has only in-frame clones and lacks some. The sample has fewer than 70,000 clones; around 87% are singletons. Sequenced material: peripheral blood, taken from a patient treated with proton-based radiotherapy. The source is an elderly man with esophageal cancer. Each CDR3 is given with its conserved first and last residue. The order of the fields is D gene, V gene, J gene, clone size, CDR3 DNA, CDR3 protein. The D gene is left open where the match is weak. A clone size is listed for some rows: how often the clone was seen (once, few, many), or a class if it is expanded.

D: NA
V: TRBV19
J: TRBJ1-1
size: NA
DNA: TGTGCCAGTAGTTCCCGACCGGCAGGGATGAACACTGAAGCTTTCTTT
CDR3: CASSSRPAGMNTEAFF

D: TRBD1
V: TRBV7-8
J: TRBJ2-7
size: NA
DNA: TGTGCCAGCAGCGGCCGGACAGGGGCATGGGGCGAGCAGTACTTC
CDR3: CASSGRTGAWGEQYF

D: TRBD1
V: TRBV6-5
J: TRBJ2-7
size: NA
DNA: TGTGCCAGCAGTCGTGACAGGGCGGCCTACGAGCAGTACTTC
CDR3: CASSRDRAAYEQYF

D: NA
V: TRBV30
J: TRBJ2-4
size: NA
DNA: TGTGCCTGGAGTGGTCCTACTTTACTAGCCAAAAACATTCAGTACTTC
CDR3: CAWSGPTLLAKNIQYF

D: TRBD2
V: TRBV10-3
J: TRBJ2-3
size: NA
DNA: TGTGCCATCAGTGAGTCAGCGGGAGAAGGAGATACGCAGTATTTT
CDR3: CAISESAGEGDTQYF

D: NA
V: TRBV4-2
J: TRBJ1-2
size: NA
DNA: TGTGCCAGCAGCATCCGGGGGCAGAGCCACACCTTC
CDR3: CASSIRGQSHTF

D: NA
V: TRBV11-3
J: TRBJ2-1
size: NA
DNA: TGTGCCAGCAGCTTAGACAGGGGTGGGTACAATGAGCAGTTCTTC
CDR3: CASSLDRGGYNEQFF

D: TRBD1
V: TRBV6-6
J: TRBJ2-7
size: NA
DNA: TGTGCCAGCAGAGTCTTCCGGGACAGGGGTTACGAGCAGTACTTC
CDR3: CASRVFRDRGYEQYF

D: NA
V: TRBV5-6
J: TRBJ1-4
size: NA
DNA: NA
CDR3: CASSFRGREKLFF

D: NA
V: TRBV11-2
J: TRBJ2-1
size: NA
DNA: TGTGCCAGCAGCCCCGTCCGAGGAGAGAGGTCCTACAATGAGCAGTTCTTC
CDR3: CASSPVRGERSYNEQFF

D: NA
V: TRBV19
J: TRBJ2-3
size: NA
DNA: TGTGCCAGTAGTACGGTCTCTAAGTTGGATACGCAGTATTTT
CDR3: CASSTVSKLDTQYF

D: NA
V: TRBV6-6
J: TRBJ1-2
size: NA
DNA: TGTGCCAGCAGTTACATGGGGTTAACAAACACCTTC
CDR3: CASSYMGLTNTF

D: TRBD1
V: TRBV4-3
J: TRBJ2-5
size: NA
DNA: TGCGCCAGCAGCCAAGACCGGGACAGCGAAGAGACCCAGTACTTC
CDR3: CASSQDRDSEETQYF

D: NA
V: TRBV5-1
J: TRBJ2-3
size: NA
DNA: TGCGCCAGCAGCGGCCGGACAGCGAGAAGCACAGATACGCAGTATTTT
CDR3: CASSGRTARSTDTQYF

D: NA
V: TRBV19
J: TRBJ2-3
size: NA
DNA: TGTGCCAGTAGTATTACACAGGGTTTTAGCACAGATACGCAGTATTTT
CDR3: CASSITQGFSTDTQYF

D: NA
V: TRBV7-9
J: TRBJ2-7
size: NA
DNA: TGTGCCAGCAGCTTAAGCCGGGGAGACTACGAGCAGTACTTC
CDR3: CASSLSRGDYEQYF

D: TRBD1
V: TRBV11-2
J: TRBJ2-7
size: NA
DNA: TGTGCCAGCAGCCCAACCGGGACAGGGTCCTACGAGCAGTACTTC
CDR3: CASSPTGTGSYEQYF

D: NA
V: TRBV4-1
J: TRBJ1-2
size: NA
DNA: TGCGCCAGCAGCCTAGAAGGACCGGTCCCAGAATATGGCTACACCTTC
CDR3: CASSLEGPVPEYGYTF

D: NA
V: TRBV9
J: TRBJ1-3
size: NA
DNA: TGTGCCAGCAGCGTAGCGGGCCTCGCTGGAAACACCATATATTTT
CDR3: CASSVAGLAGNTIYF

D: TRBD1
V: TRBV7-2
J: TRBJ1-4
size: once
DNA: TGTGCCAGCAGTTATCAGGGGGCCGATGAAAAACTGTTTTTT
CDR3: CASSYQGADEKLFF

D: NA
V: TRBV5-6
J: TRBJ1-2
size: NA
DNA: TGTGCCAGCAGCTACGGCTACAGAGTTAACTATGGCTACACCTTC
CDR3: CASSYGYRVNYGYTF

D: NA
V: TRBV4-1
J: TRBJ2-5
size: NA
DNA: TGCGCCAGCAGCCACCCGTATGGGGATGAGACCCAGTACTTC
CDR3: CASSHPYGDETQYF

D: NA
V: TRBV21-1
J: TRBJ2-7
size: NA
DNA: TGTGCCAGCAGCAAAGGTTGGCCCGGCCACGAGCAGTACTTC
CDR3: CASSKGWPGHEQYF

D: TRBD1
V: TRBV15
J: TRBJ2-2
size: NA
DNA: TGTGCCACCAGCAGAGATCTCGGGGACAGGCGCACTAACACCGGGGAGCTGTTTTTT
CDR3: CATSRDLGDRRTNTGELFF

D: NA
V: TRBV25-1
J: TRBJ2-2
size: NA
DNA: TGTGCCAGCAGAGGACCAACGAACACCGGGGAGCTGTTTTTT
CDR3: CASRGPTNTGELFF

D: NA
V: TRBV19
J: TRBJ2-3
size: NA
DNA: TGTGCCAGTAGTCAAGGGGTTCAAGGGAGGCCAGATACGCAGTATTTT
CDR3: CASSQGVQGRPDTQYF

D: NA
V: TRBV19
J: TRBJ1-1
size: NA
DNA: TGTGCCAGTAGTGTGACGGGCCGCACTGAAGCTTTCTTT
CDR3: CASSVTGRTEAFF

D: TRBD2
V: TRBV4-3
J: TRBJ2-7
size: NA
DNA: TGCGCCAGCAGCCAAGATCGGGCTAGCGGGACCCACGAGCAGTACTTC
CDR3: CASSQDRASGTHEQYF

D: NA
V: TRBV5-1
J: TRBJ2-1
size: NA
DNA: TGCGCCAGCAGCTTGGCCGGGGGTGTTGGTGAGCAGTTCTTC
CDR3: CASSLAGGVGEQFF

D: NA
V: TRBV5-5
J: TRBJ2-5
size: NA
DNA: TGTGCCAGCAGCTTGGGGACAGAATGGGAGACCCAGTACTTC
CDR3: CASSLGTEWETQYF

D: NA
V: TRBV5-1
J: TRBJ2-5
size: NA
DNA: TGCGCCAGCAGCTTAGACGGCGCCGGGGTGGCCCAGTACTTC
CDR3: CASSLDGAGVAQYF

D: TRBD1
V: TRBV4-3
J: TRBJ2-7
size: few
DNA: TGCGCCAGCAGCCGAGGACAGGGTGAGGGTTACGAGCAGTACTTC
CDR3: CASSRGQGEGYEQYF

D: NA
V: TRBV19
J: TRBJ1-1
size: NA
DNA: TGTGCCGGGTATCTGGGCACTGAAGCTTTCTTT
CDR3: CAGYLGTEAFF

D: NA
V: TRBV10-3
J: TRBJ1-1
size: NA
DNA: TGTGCCATCAGTGCCGGCAGCCCGAACACTGAAGCTTTCTTT
CDR3: CAISAGSPNTEAFF

D: NA
V: TRBV6-6
J: TRBJ2-3
size: NA
DNA: TGTGCCAGCAGATCCCTTTCTGATACGCAGTATTTT
CDR3: CASRSLSDTQYF

D: NA
V: TRBV7-6
J: TRBJ1-2
size: once
DNA: TGTGCCAGCAGCTCGGCCGGGCTGGGAGGCTACACCTTC
CDR3: CASSSAGLGGYTF

D: NA
V: TRBV6-5
J: TRBJ1-3
size: NA
DNA: TGTGCCAGCAGTTCCTCAGGGGTTGGAAACACCATATATTTT
CDR3: CASSSSGVGNTIYF

D: NA
V: TRBV5-1
J: TRBJ2-7
size: medium-sized
DNA: TGCGCCAGCAGCTCGAAGGACTACGAGCAGTACTTC
CDR3: CASSSKDYEQYF

D: NA
V: TRBV6-5
J: TRBJ2-7
size: NA
DNA: TGTGCCAGCAATAGGGGGGGAAGTTCGTACGAGCAGTACTTC
CDR3: CASNRGGSSYEQYF

D: NA
V: TRBV7-9
J: TRBJ2-7
size: NA
DNA: TGTGCCAGCAGCCCCTTGGGGGGAGGCCCTTCCTACGAGCAGTACTTC
CDR3: CASSPLGGGPSYEQYF

D: TRBD2
V: TRBV9
J: TRBJ2-3
size: NA
DNA: TGTGCCAGCAGCGTAGCGGGAGGAGGGACAGATACGCAGTATTTT
CDR3: CASSVAGGGTDTQYF

D: NA
V: TRBV11-3
J: TRBJ2-3
size: NA
DNA: TGTGCCAGCAGCTTAGACCAGATGGGCACAGATACGCAGTATTTT
CDR3: CASSLDQMGTDTQYF

D: TRBD2
V: TRBV4-3
J: TRBJ2-7
size: NA
DNA: TGCGCCAGCAGCCAAGATAGCAGAGGGAGGGCCTACGAGCAGTACTTC
CDR3: CASSQDSRGRAYEQYF

D: NA
V: TRBV5-1
J: TRBJ1-2
size: NA
DNA: TGCGCCAGCAGCTTGGAATTTGGGGGTAACTATGGCTACACCTTC
CDR3: CASSLEFGGNYGYTF

D: NA
V: TRBV2
J: TRBJ2-3
size: once
DNA: TGTGCCAACAGCGGAGGCACAGATACGCAGTATTTT
CDR3: CANSGGTDTQYF

D: NA
V: TRBV19
J: TRBJ1-2
size: NA
DNA: TGTGCCAGTAGTATAGATTTTGCTTCCTATGGCTACACCTTC
CDR3: CASSIDFASYGYTF

D: TRBD1
V: TRBV29-1
J: TRBJ2-3
size: NA
DNA: TGCAGCGTTGAAGATTTTGGACAGGGGCTGGCAGATACGCAGTATTTT
CDR3: CSVEDFGQGLADTQYF

D: NA
V: TRBV4-1
J: TRBJ1-1
size: NA
DNA: TGCGCCAGCAGCCACCTTAACACTGAAGCTTTCTTT
CDR3: CASSHLNTEAFF

D: TRBD1
V: TRBV19
J: TRBJ1-2
size: NA
DNA: TGTGCCAGTAGTCTGGACAGGACCTATGGCTACACCTTC
CDR3: CASSLDRTYGYTF